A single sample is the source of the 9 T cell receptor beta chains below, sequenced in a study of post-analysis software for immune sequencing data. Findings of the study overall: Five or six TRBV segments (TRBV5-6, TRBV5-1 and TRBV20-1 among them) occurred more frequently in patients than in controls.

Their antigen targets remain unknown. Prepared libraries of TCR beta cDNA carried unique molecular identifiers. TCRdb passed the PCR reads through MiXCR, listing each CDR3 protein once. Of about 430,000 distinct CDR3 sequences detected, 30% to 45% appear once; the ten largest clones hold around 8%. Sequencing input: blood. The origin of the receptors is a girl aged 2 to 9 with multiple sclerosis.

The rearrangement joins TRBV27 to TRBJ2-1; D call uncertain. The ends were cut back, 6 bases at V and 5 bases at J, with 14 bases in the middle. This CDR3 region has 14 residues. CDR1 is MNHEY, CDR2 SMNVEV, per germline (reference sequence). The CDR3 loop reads CASSHDINHNEQFF. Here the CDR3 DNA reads TGTGCCAGCAGCCACGATATAAATCACAATGAGCAGTTCTTC.

CDR3 DNA sequence: TGCAGCGTTGAGGGCAGGGAGGGCACCGGGGAGCTGTTTTTT. This codes for CSVEGREGTGELFF. The rearrangement uses TRBV29-1 and TRBJ2-2; 7 bases fit TRBD2. Germline V gene sequence: CDR1 SQVTM, CDR2 ANQGSEA. This CDR3 is built from 14 residues. V was clipped by 3 bases and J by 4 bases; unmatched bases: 5.

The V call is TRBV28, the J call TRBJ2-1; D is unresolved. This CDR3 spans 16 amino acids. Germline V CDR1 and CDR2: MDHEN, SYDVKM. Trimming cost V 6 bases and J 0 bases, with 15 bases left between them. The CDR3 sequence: CASSPISFSSYNEQFF. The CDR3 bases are TGTGCCAGCAGCCCCATCTCCTTTAGCTCCTACAATGAGCAGTTCTTC.

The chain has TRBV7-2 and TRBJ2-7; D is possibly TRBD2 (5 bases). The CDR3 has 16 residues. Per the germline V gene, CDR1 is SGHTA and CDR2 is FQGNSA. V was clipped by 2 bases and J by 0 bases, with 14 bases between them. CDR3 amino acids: CASSLQGGRASYEQYF. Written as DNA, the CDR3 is TGTGCCAGCAGCTTACAAGGAGGACGGGCCTCCTACGAGCAGTACTTC. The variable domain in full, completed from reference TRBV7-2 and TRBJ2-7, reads GAGVSQSPSNKVTEKGKDVELRCDPISGHTALYWYRQSLGQGLEFLIYFQGNSAPDKSGLPSDRFSAERTGGSVSTLTIQRTQQEDSAVYLCASSLQGGRASYEQYFGPGTRLTVT.

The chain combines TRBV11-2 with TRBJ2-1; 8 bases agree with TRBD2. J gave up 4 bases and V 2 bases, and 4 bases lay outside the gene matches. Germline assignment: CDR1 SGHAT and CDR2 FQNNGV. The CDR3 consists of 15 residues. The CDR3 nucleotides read TGTGCCAGCAGCTTACTAGCGGGCATTTACAATGAGCAGTTCTTC. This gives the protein CASSLLAGIYNEQFF.

The CDR3 loop reads CSARAFRVRGLYEQYF. In nucleotides, the CDR3 is TGCAGTGCTAGAGCCTTCAGGGTGAGGGGACTCTACGAGCAGTACTTC. The genes are TRBV20-1 and TRBJ2-7; perhaps TRBD2 as D (6 bases). Trimming cost V 1 base and J 3 bases, with 19 bases left between them. Germline lookup yields CDR1 DFQATT and CDR2 SNEGSKA (reference sequence). The CDR3 extends over 16 amino acids.

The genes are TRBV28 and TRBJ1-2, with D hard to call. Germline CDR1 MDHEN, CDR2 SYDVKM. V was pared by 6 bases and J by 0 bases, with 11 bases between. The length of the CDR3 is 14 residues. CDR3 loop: CASRAGNTNYGYTF. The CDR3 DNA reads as TGTGCCAGCAGGGCGGGGAACACTAACTATGGCTACACCTTC.

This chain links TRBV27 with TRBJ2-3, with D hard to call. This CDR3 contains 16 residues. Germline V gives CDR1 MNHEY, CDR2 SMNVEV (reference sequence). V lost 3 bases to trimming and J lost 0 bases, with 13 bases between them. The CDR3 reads CASSFLSFPSTDTQYF. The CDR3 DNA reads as TGTGCCAGCAGTTTCCTGTCTTTTCCTAGCACAGATACGCAGTATTTT.

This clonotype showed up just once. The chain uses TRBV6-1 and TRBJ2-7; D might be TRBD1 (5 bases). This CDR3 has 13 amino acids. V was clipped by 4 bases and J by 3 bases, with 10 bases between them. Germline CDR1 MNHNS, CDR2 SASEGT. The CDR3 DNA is TGTGCCAGCAGTGGAACAGGATGCTACGAGCAGTACTTC. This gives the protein CASSGTGCYEQYF.